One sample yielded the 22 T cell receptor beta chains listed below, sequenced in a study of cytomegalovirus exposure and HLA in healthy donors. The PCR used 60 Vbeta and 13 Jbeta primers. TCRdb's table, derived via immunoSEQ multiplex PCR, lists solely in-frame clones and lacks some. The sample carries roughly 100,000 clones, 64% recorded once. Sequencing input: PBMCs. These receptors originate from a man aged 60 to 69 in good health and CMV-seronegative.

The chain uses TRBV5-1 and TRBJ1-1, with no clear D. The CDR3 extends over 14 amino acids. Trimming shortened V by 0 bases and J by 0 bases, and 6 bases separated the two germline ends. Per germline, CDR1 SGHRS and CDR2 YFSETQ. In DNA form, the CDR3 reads TGCGCCAGCAGCTTGGAGAACATGAACACTGAAGCTTTCTTT. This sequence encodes CASSLENMNTEAFF.

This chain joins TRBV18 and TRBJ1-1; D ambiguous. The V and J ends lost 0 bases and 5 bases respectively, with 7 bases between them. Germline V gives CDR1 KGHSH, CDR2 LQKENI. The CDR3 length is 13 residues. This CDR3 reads CASSPPLSTEAFF. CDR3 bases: TGTGCCAGCTCACCACCTCTGAGTACTGAAGCTTTCTTT.

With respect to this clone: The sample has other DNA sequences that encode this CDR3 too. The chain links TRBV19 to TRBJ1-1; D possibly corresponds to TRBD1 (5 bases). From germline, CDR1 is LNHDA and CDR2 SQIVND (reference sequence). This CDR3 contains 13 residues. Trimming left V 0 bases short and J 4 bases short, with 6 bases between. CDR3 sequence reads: CASSIEGGTEAFF. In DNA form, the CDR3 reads TGTGCCAGTAGTATAGAGGGGGGCACTGAAGCTTTCTTT.

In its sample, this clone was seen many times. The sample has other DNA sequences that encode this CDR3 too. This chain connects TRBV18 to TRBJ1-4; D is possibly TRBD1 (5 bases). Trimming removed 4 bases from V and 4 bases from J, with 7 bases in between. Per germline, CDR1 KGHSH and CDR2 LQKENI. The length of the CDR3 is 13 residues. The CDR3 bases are TGTGCCAGCTCACTCGGGGGTAATGAAAAACTGTTTTTT. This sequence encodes CASSLGGNEKLFF.

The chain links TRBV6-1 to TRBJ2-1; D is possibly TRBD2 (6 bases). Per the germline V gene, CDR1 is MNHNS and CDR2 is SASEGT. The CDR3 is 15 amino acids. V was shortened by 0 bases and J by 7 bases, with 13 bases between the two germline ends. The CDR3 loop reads CASSEAGGSMNEQFF. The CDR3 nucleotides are TGTGCCAGCAGTGAAGCAGGAGGGAGTATGAATGAGCAGTTCTTC.

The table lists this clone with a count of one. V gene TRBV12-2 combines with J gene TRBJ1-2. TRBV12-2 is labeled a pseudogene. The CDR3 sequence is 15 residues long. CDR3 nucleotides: TGTGCAAGTCGCTTAGTCCTTGGAGTTAACTATGGCTACACCTTC. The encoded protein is CASRLVLGVNYGYTF.

The DNA for the CDR3 is TGTGCCAGCTCACCGATACAGGGGGAGACTGAAGCTTTCTTT. It specifies CASSPIQGETEAFF. This chain uses TRBV18 with TRBJ1-1; TRBD1 matches 8 bases. The CDR3 contains 14 residues. The germline V gene encodes CDR1 KGHSH and CDR2 LQKENI. The J segment lost 5 bases and the V segment lost 3 bases, leaving 5 bases of the junction unmatched. The variable domain in full, with the rest retrieved from reference TRBV18 and TRBJ1-1, is NAGVMQNPRHLVRRRGQEARLRCSPMKGHSHVYWYRQLPEEGLKFMVYLQKENIIDESGMPKERFSAEFPKEGPSILRIQQVVRGDSAAYFCASSPIQGETEAFFGQGTRLTVV.

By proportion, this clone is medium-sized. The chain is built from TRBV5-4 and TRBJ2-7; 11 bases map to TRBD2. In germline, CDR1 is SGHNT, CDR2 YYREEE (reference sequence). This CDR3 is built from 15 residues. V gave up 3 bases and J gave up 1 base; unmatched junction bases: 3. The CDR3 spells CASSSLAGGSYEQYF. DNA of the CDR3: TGTGCCAGCAGCTCCCTAGCGGGAGGATCCTACGAGCAGTACTTC.

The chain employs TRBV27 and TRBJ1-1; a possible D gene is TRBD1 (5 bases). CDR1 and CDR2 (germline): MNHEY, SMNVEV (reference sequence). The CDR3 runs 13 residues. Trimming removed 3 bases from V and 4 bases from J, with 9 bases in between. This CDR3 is CASSFRQTTEAFF. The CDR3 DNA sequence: TGTGCCAGCAGTTTTCGACAGACCACTGAAGCTTTCTTT.

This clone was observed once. Here the CDR3 reads CASRKNSGTGNYGYTF. The DNA of the CDR3 is TGTGCCAGCAGAAAGAATTCCGGGACAGGGAACTATGGCTACACCTTC. The V call is TRBV28, the J call TRBJ1-2, with TRBD1 matching 9 bases. The V segment lost 6 bases and the J segment 2 bases; nucleotides outside the gene matches: 10. CDR3 length: 16 amino acids. Germline values: CDR1 MDHEN, CDR2 SYDVKM.

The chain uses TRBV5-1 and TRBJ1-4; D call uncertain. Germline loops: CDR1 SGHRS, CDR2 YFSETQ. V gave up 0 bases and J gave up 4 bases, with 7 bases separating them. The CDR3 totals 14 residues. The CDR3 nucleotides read TGCGCCAGCAGCTTGGAGAGCTTTAATGAAAAACTGTTTTTT. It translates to CASSLESFNEKLFF.

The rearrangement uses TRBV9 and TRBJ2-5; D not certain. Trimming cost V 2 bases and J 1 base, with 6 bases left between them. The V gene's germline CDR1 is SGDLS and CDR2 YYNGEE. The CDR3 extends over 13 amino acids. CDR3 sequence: CASSVVPQETQYF. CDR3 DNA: TGTGCCAGCAGCGTCGTTCCCCAAGAGACCCAGTACTTC.

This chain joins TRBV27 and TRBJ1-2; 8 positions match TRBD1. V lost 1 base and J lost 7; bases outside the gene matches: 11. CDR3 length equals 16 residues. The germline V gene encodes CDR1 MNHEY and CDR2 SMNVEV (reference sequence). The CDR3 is CASSLFGGQGARGYTF. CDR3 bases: TGTGCCAGCAGTTTATTTGGCGGGCAGGGGGCGCGTGGCTACACCTTC.

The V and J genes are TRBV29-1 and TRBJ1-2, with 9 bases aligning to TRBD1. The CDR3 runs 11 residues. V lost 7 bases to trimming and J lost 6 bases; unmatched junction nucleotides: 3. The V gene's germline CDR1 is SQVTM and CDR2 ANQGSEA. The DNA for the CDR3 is TGCAGCGCTACAGGGGGCCATGGCTACACCTTC. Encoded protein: CSATGGHGYTF.

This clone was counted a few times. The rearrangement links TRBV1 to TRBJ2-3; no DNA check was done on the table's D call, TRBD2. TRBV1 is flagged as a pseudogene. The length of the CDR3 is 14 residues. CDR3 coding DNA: TGCACCAGCAGTCCTCAGGTTAGCGCAGATACGCAGTATTTT. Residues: CTSSPQVSADTQYF.

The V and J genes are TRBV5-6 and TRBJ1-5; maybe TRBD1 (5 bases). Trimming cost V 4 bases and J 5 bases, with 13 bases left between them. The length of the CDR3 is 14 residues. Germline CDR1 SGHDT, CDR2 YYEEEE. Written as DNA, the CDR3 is TGTGCCAGCAGCCAGGGCAGATCCTATCAGCCCCAGCATTTT. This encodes CASSQGRSYQPQHF.

For the CDR3, the DNA is TGTGCCAGCACCGTGACAAACACCTACAATGAGCAGTTCTTC. It encodes CASTVTNTYNEQFF. The rearrangement links TRBV28 to TRBJ2-1; D is undetermined. The CDR3 length is 14 residues. Germline-derived CDR1 and CDR2 are MDHEN and SYDVKM. V gave up 7 bases and J gave up 2 bases, with 12 bases separating them.

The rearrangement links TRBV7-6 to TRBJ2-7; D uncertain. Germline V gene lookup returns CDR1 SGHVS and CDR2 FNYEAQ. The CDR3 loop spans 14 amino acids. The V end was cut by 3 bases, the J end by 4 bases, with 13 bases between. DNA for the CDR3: TGTGCCAGCAGCTTGAAAGTAGGAGATTACGAGCAGTACTTC. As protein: CASSLKVGDYEQYF.

The CDR3: CASKTGVGSYNEQFF. The CDR3 nucleotides read TGTGCCAGCAAAACAGGGGTGGGCTCCTACAATGAGCAGTTCTTC. The gene calls are TRBV27 and TRBJ2-1, with 7 bases aligning to TRBD1. Germline trimming cut 7 bases from V and 0 bases from J; bases unmatched to any gene: 6. The germline V gene encodes CDR1 MNHEY and CDR2 SMNVEV (reference sequence). The CDR3 covers 15 residues.

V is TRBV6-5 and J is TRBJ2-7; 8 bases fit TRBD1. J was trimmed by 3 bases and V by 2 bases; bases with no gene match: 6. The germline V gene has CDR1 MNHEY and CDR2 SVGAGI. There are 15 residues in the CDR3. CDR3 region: CASSYVGQGGYEQYF. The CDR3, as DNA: TGTGCCAGCAGTTACGTTGGACAGGGTGGCTACGAGCAGTACTTC.

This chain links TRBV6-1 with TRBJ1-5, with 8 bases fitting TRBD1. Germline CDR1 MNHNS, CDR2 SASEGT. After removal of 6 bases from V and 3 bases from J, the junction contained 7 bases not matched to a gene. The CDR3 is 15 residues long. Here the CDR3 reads CASSAGTGNNQPQHF. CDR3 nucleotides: TGTGCCAGCAGCGCCGGGACAGGAAACAATCAGCCCCAGCATTTT.

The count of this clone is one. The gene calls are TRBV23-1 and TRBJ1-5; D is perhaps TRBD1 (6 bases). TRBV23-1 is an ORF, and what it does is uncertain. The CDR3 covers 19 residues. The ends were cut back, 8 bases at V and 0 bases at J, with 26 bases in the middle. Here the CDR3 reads CASGYKGRGAPYSNQPQHF. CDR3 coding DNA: TGCGCCAGCGGATATAAGGGGCGGGGGGCACCTTATAGCAATCAGCCCCAGCATTTT.